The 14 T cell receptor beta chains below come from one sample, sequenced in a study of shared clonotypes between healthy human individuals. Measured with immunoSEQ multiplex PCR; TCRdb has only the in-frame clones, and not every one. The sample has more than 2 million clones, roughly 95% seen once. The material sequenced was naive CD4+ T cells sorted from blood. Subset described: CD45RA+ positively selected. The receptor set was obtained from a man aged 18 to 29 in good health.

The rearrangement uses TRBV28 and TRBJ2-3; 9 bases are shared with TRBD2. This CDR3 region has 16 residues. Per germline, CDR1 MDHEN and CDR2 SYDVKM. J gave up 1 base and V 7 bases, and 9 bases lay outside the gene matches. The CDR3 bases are TGTGCCAGCACAGGCGGCGGGGGGGTGGGCACAGATACGCAGTATTTT. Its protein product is CASTGGGGVGTDTQYF.

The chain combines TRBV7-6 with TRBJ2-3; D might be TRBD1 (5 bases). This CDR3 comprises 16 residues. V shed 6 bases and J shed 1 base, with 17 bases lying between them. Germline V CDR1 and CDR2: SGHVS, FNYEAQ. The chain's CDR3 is CASSPATASGTDTQYF. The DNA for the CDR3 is TGTGCCAGCAGTCCAGCGACAGCCTCCGGCACAGATACGCAGTATTTT.

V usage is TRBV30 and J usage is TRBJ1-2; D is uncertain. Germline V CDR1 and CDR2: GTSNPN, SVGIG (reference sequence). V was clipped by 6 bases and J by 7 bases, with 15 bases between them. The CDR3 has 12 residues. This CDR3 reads CACMTNLSGYTF. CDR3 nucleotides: TGTGCCTGCATGACAAATCTCTCTGGCTACACCTTC.

CDR3 nucleotide sequence: TGTGCCAGCAGCTTGACAGGGGCCGAGCAGTACTTC. It yields the protein CASSLTGAEQYF. This chain joins TRBV11-2 and TRBJ2-7, with TRBD1 identical over 8 bases. V trimming: 3 bases; J trimming: 6 bases; junction bases outside the gene matches: 1. The germline V gene has CDR1 SGHAT and CDR2 FQNNGV. The CDR3 covers 12 residues.

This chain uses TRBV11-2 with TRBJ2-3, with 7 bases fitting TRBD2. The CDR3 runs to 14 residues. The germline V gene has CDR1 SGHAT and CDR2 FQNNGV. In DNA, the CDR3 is TGTGCGTCCCACTGGGGGGGGAGTACAGATACGCAGTATTTT. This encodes CASHWGGSTDTQYF. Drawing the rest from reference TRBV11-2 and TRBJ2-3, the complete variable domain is EAGVAQSPRYKIIEKRQSVAFWCNPISGHATLYWYQQILGQGPKLLIQFQNNGVVDDSQLPKDRFSAERLKGVDSTLKIQPAKLEDSAVYLCASHWGGSTDTQYFGPGTRLTVL.

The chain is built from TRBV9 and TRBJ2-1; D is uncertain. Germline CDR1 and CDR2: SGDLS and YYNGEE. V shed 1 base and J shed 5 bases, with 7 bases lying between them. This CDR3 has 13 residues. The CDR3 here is CASSVLGHNEQFF. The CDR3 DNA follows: TGTGCCAGCAGCGTACTCGGACACAATGAGCAGTTCTTC.

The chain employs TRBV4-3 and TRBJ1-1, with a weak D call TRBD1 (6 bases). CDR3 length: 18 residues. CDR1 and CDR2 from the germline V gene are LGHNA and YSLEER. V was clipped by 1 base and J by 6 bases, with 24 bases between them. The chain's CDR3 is CASSQASTGASRTSEAFF. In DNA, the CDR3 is TGCGCCAGCAGCCAAGCAAGCACGGGGGCTTCGAGAACATCTGAAGCTTTCTTT.

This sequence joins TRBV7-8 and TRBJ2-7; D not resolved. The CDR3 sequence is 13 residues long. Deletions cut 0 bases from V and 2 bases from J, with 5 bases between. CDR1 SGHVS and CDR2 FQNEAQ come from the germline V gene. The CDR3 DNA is TGTGCCAGCAGCTTAGCGCCTCCCTACGAGCAGTACTTC. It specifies CASSLAPPYEQYF. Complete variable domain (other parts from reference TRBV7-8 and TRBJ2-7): GAGVSQSPRYKVAKRGQDVALRCDPISGHVSLFWYQQALGQGPEFLTYFQNEAQLDKSGLPSDRFFAERPEGSVSTLKIQRTQQEDSAVYLCASSLAPPYEQYFGPGTRLTVT.

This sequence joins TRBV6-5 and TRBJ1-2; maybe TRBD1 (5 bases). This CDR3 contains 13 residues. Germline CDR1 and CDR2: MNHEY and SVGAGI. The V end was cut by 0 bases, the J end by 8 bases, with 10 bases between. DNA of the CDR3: TGTGCCAGCAGTTACTCGCCCGGGGACGGCTACACCTTC. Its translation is CASSYSPGDGYTF.

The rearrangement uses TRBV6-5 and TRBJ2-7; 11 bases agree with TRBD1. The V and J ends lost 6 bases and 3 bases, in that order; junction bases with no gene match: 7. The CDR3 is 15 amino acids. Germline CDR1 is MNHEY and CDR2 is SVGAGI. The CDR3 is CASRIGTGGFYEQYF. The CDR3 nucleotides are TGTGCCAGCAGAATTGGGACAGGGGGTTTCTACGAGCAGTACTTC.

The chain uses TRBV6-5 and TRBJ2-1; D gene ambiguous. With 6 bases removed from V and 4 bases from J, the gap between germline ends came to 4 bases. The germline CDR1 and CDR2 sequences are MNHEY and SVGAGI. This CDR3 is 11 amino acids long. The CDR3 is CASRVYNEQFF. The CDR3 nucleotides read TGTGCCAGCAGGGTGTACAATGAGCAGTTCTTC.

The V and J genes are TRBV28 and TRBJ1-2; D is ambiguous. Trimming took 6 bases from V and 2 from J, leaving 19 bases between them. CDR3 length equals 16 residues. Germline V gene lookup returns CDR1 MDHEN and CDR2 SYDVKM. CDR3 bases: TGTGCCAGCAGCCCCGCTTGGGGTGCCGGGAACTATGGCTACACCTTC. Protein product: CASSPAWGAGNYGYTF.

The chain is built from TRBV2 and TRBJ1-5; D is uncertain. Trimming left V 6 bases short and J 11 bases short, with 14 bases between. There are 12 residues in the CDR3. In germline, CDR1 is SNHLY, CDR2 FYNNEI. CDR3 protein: CASRGNSWAQHF. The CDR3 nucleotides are TGTGCCAGCAGGGGAAACAGTTGGGCCCAGCATTTT.

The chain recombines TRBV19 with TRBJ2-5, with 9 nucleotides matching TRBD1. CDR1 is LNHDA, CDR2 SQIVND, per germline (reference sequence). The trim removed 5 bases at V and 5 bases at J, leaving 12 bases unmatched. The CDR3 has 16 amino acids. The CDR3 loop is CASSGYGQGPWETQYF. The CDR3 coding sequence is TGTGCCAGTAGTGGGTACGGACAGGGGCCGTGGGAGACCCAGTACTTC.